The entry below gives a single T cell receptor beta chain sequence along with its context. Its antigen remains unidentified. Produced via immunoSEQ multiplex PCR; TCRdb's table is partial and in-frame only. Among 170,000 or so clones listed, 90% to 95% were seen once. This sample is drawn from a study of T cell responses to AZD1222 COVID-19 vaccine. Study background: Second-dose timings of about 4 or about 12 weeks were pooled. General study points: Distributed over spike, vaccine-associated CD4 TCRs predominated at 160-218 and 743-854. Baseline serostatus was positive in only a handful of AZD1222 recipients. When two AZD1222 doses had been given, Spike-specific TCR breadth and depth rose.

J gave up 0 bases and V 1 base, and 1 base lay outside the gene matches. The CDR3 consists of 16 residues. CDR1 is LGHNA and CDR2 is YNFKEQ in the germline V gene. The sample was peripheral blood, taken on day 0 of AZD1222 vaccination. This chain connects TRBV4-2 to TRBJ2-4; 9 bases fit TRBD1. This sequence originates from an adult in good health. DNA for the CDR3: TGTGCCAGCAGCCAAGGACAGGGGGAAGCCAAAAACATTCAGTACTTC. It translates to CASSQGQGEAKNIQYF.